This T cell receptor beta chain was sequenced during a study of T cell changes during pregnancy in multiple sclerosis. Sequenced by immunoSEQ multiplex PCR; TCRdb stores in-frame clones only, minus some. Of 40,000 or so clones detected, about 90% appear once; the ten largest clones hold 0.45% to 0.55%. This CDR3 region has 14 residues. V lost 9 bases to trimming and J lost 3 bases; unmatched junction nucleotides: 8. CDR1 and CDR2 from the germline V gene are SNHLY and FYNNEI. This receptor was taken from a female donor in good health, enrolled as a control in a pregnancy study. Sample: CD4+ T cells from peripheral blood mononuclear cells, taken in the third trimester of pregnancy. This chain links TRBV2 with TRBJ2-3; 8 nucleotides match TRBD2. CDR3 loop: CASNLAGRTDTQYF. The CDR3 coding sequence is TGTGCCAGTAACCTAGCGGGCAGAACAGATACGCAGTATTTT.